Shown below are 21 T cell receptor beta chains from a single sample sequenced in a study of cytomegalovirus exposure and HLA in healthy donors. With 60 Vbeta and 13 Jbeta primers, the PCR was carried out. Assay used: immunoSEQ multiplex PCR; TCRdb lists only in-frame clones, some missing. The sample carries 150,000 to 180,000 clones, roughly 79% recorded once. The source material was PBMCs. Receptor source: a young man in good health and CMV-seronegative.

The chain combines TRBV28 with TRBJ2-3; D possibly corresponds to TRBD2 (5 bases). Trimming pared 3 bases from V and 6 bases from J, leaving 19 bases between. Germline CDR1 and CDR2: MDHEN and SYDVKM. The CDR3 loop spans 16 amino acids. The CDR3 DNA is TGTGCCAGCAGTTTTCCCTTAGGAAGAGGGTCGGATACGCAGTATTTT. The encoded protein is CASSFPLGRGSDTQYF.

The sample holds a few counts of this clone. At one end, the junction sequence differs from germline, possibly due to a read error. This chain links TRBV7-9 with TRBJ1-2; the D gene is possibly TRBD1 (6 bases). CDR3 size: 15 residues. The V gene's germline CDR1 is SEHNR and CDR2 FQNEAQ (reference sequence). The CDR3 DNA is TGTTCCAGCAGCTTACCGACAGGACTTGACTATGGCTACACCTTC. Translating it yields CSSSLPTGLDYGYTF.

CDR3: CAGGTGASYTQYF. The DNA of the CDR3 is TGTGCCGGCGGGACAGGGGCATCGTATACGCAGTATTTT. This chain links TRBV5-6 with TRBJ2-3, with 10 bases that match TRBD1. Germline CDR1 is SGHDT and CDR2 is YYEEEE. The CDR3 is 13 amino acids. The trim removed 10 bases at V and 7 bases at J, leaving 9 bases unmatched.

The chain couples TRBV6-5 to TRBJ2-7; tentative D call: TRBD2 (5 bases). The V and J ends lost 2 bases and 0 bases respectively, with 11 bases between them. Germline V gene sequence: CDR1 MNHEY, CDR2 SVGAGI. This CDR3 is built from 15 residues. The CDR3 nucleotides read TGTGCCAGCAGTTACCTCGCCGGGGACTCCTACGAGCAGTACTTC. It translates to CASSYLAGDSYEQYF.

In its sample, this clone was seen once. The V call is TRBV4-3, the J call TRBJ2-5; the D gene is possibly TRBD1 (5 bases). Trimming left V 0 bases short and J 3 bases short, with 5 bases between. Per the germline V gene, CDR1 is LGHNA and CDR2 is YSLEER. CDR3 length: 13 residues. CDR3 amino acids: CASSQDREETQYF. In nucleotides, the CDR3 is TGCGCCAGCAGCCAAGACAGGGAAGAGACCCAGTACTTC.

V usage is TRBV6-5 and J usage is TRBJ1-1; D perhaps matches TRBD1 (5 bases). The CDR3 is 12 amino acids. Trimming cost V 6 bases and J 7 bases, with 12 bases left between them. Germline CDR1 MNHEY, CDR2 SVGAGI. This CDR3 reads CASRSTGVEAFF. CDR3 in DNA: TGTGCCAGCAGATCGACGGGGGTTGAAGCTTTCTTT.

In this sample, this clone turned up a few times. The chain carries TRBV4-3 and TRBJ1-2; D perhaps matches TRBD1 (6 bases). CDR3 length: 14 amino acids. The V end lost 3 bases, the J end lost 8 bases, and 16 bases lay between the germline ends. The germline V gene has CDR1 LGHNA and CDR2 YSLEER. CDR3 amino acids: CASSHIRGRGGYTF. The CDR3 DNA sequence: TGCGCCAGCAGCCACATCAGGGGACGGGGCGGCTACACCTTC.

The chain joins TRBV5-1 to TRBJ1-1, with D possibly TRBD1 on 5 matching bases. Germline V lookup: CDR1 SGHRS, CDR2 YFSETQ. The CDR3 covers 14 residues. The V end lost 0 bases, the J end lost 6 bases, and 12 bases lay between the germline ends. Written as DNA, the CDR3 is TGCGCCAGCAGCTTGGCCCCAGGGAGGGCTGAAGCTTTCTTT. Translated, it gives CASSLAPGRAEAFF.

This sequence joins TRBV9 and TRBJ2-1, with a weak D call TRBD1 (5 bases). The CDR3 is 14 residues long. The germline V gene has CDR1 SGDLS and CDR2 YYNGEE. V was cut by 0 bases and J by 9 bases, with 13 bases left in between. CDR3 coding DNA: TGTGCCAGCAGCGTAGAATCAAGGGGCCCTGAGCAGTTCTTC. Translation gives CASSVESRGPEQFF. Drawing the rest from reference TRBV9 and TRBJ2-1, the complete variable domain is DSGVTQTPKHLITATGQRVTLRCSPRSGDLSVYWYQQSLDQGLQFLIQYYNGEERAKGNILERFSAQQFPDLHSELNLSSLELGDSALYFCASSVESRGPEQFFGPGTRLTVL.

This chain joins TRBV13 and TRBJ1-2; the D is unclear. This CDR3 is 12 amino acids long. Germline V lookup: CDR1 PRHDT, CDR2 FYEKMQ (reference sequence). V lost 5 bases, J lost 6 bases, and 10 bases lay in between. CDR3 DNA: TGTGCCAGCAGCAAAAGACAAGATGGCTACACCTTC. This gives the protein CASSKRQDGYTF.

The V call is TRBV27, the J call TRBJ2-6; 8 bases map to TRBD1. The CDR3 spans 21 residues. Germline V CDR1 and CDR2: MNHEY, SMNVEV (reference sequence). J lost 0 bases, V lost 1 base, and 14 bases had no gene match. CDR3 nucleotide sequence: TGTGCCAGCAGTTTATATCGAGGGGGAGGACAGGGCATCTCTGGGGCCAACGTCCTGACTTTC. Protein product: CASSLYRGGGQGISGANVLTF.

The sample holds a few counts of this clone. The chain employs TRBV15 and TRBJ2-2; a weak D match, TRBD1 (6 bases). The germline V gene has CDR1 LNHNV and CDR2 YYDKDF (reference sequence). The CDR3 has 14 amino acids. V was cut by 0 bases and J by 5 bases, with 7 bases left in between. This CDR3 reads CATSRDTGTGELFF. Written as DNA, the CDR3 is TGTGCCACCAGCAGAGATACAGGGACCGGGGAGCTGTTTTTT.

This clone was counted only a few times. The gene calls are TRBV5-6 and TRBJ1-1; TRBD1 aligns across 7 bases. The CDR3 sequence is 16 residues long. The V gene's germline CDR1 is SGHDT and CDR2 YYEEEE. With 0 bases clipped from V and 1 base from J, the junction kept 6 bases outside the gene matches. The CDR3 nucleotides read TGTGCCAGCAGCTTGGGGCCCACAGGGGCGAACACTGAAGCTTTCTTT. Amino acids: CASSLGPTGANTEAFF.

The rearrangement links TRBV6-5 to TRBJ1-2, with TRBD1 as a possible D gene (5 bases). The CDR3 covers 14 residues. Trimming shortened V by 0 bases and J by 8 bases, and 13 bases separated the two germline ends. Germline assignment: CDR1 MNHEY and CDR2 SVGAGI. This CDR3 reads CASSYSTGRGGYTF. The CDR3 bases are TGTGCCAGCAGTTACTCGACCGGGAGGGGCGGCTACACCTTC.

V and J are TRBV4-3 and TRBJ1-4; D is undetermined. Germline V gene lookup returns CDR1 LGHNA and CDR2 YSLEER. Deletions cut 1 base from V and 4 bases from J, with 13 bases between. This CDR3 has 16 residues. This CDR3 is CASSQGGSRGNEKLFF. The CDR3 DNA reads TGCGCCAGCAGCCAAGGAGGGTCGCGGGGTAATGAAAAACTGTTTTTT.

V and J are TRBV7-2 and TRBJ2-1; 9 bases are shared with TRBD2. The germline CDR1 and CDR2 sequences are SGHTA and FQGNSA. Trimming cost V 5 bases and J 3 bases; bases outside gene matches: 5. The CDR3 covers 15 residues. The CDR3, as DNA: TGTGCCAGCAGCCCTTGGACTAGCGACTACAATGAGCAGTTCTTC. It yields the protein CASSPWTSDYNEQFF.

The chain carries TRBV4-3 and TRBJ1-1, with D perhaps matching TRBD1 (5 bases). The CDR3 runs 16 residues. Germline V lookup: CDR1 LGHNA, CDR2 YSLEER. V was clipped by 5 bases and J by 0 bases, with 16 bases between them. The CDR3: CASSGGFSRVNTEAFF. The CDR3 DNA is TGCGCCAGCAGCGGGGGGTTTTCAAGGGTGAACACTGAAGCTTTCTTT.

This chain connects TRBV4-2 to TRBJ2-1; D gene uncertain. This CDR3 contains 16 residues. Trimming pared 1 base from V and 9 bases from J, leaving 19 bases between. Germline V gene lookup returns CDR1 LGHNA and CDR2 YNFKEQ. Written as DNA, the CDR3 is TGTGCCAGCAGCCAAGCCCCAGCGACTCCGGTGGGTGAGCAGTTCTTC. This gives the protein CASSQAPATPVGEQFF.

With respect to this clone: The junction departs from the called germline gene at one end, perhaps through a read error. The chain carries TRBV4-3 and TRBJ2-6; possible D gene TRBD1, 5 bases. CDR3 length: 15 amino acids. Germline values: CDR1 LGHNA, CDR2 YSLEER. The CDR3 spells CASSPRLGGANGLTF. CDR3 DNA: TGCGCCAGCAGCCCCCGGTTGGGTGGGGCCAACGGCCTGACTTTC.

The V and J genes are TRBV25-1 and TRBJ1-1; no reliable D call. Deletions cut 1 base from V and 4 bases from J, with 13 bases between. Germline assignment: CDR1 MGHDK and CDR2 SYGVNS. This CDR3 has 15 amino acids. CDR3 sequence: CASSEWLTAGTEAFF. The CDR3 DNA reads TGTGCCAGCAGTGAATGGTTAACCGCAGGCACTGAAGCTTTCTTT.

The rearrangement links TRBV10-3 to TRBJ2-1; D is perhaps TRBD1 (6 bases). Per germline, CDR1 ENHRY and CDR2 SYGVKD. The CDR3 is made up of 13 amino acids. V was pared by 4 bases and J by 6 bases, with 10 bases between. The CDR3 loop reads CAISARDTNEQFF. The CDR3 DNA reads TGTGCCATCAGTGCACGGGACACCAATGAGCAGTTCTTC.